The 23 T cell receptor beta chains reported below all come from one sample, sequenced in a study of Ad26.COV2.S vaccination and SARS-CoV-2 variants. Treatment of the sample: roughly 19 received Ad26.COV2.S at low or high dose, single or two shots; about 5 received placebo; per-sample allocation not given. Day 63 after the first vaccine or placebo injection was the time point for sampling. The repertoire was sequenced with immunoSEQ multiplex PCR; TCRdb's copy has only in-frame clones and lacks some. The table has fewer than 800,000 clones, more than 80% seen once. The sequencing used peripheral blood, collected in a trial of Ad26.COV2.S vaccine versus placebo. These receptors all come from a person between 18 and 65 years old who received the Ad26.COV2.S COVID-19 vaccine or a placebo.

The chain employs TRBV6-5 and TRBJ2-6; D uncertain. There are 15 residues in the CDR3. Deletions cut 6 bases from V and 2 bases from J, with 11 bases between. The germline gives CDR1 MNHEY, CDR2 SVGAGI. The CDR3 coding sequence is TGTGCCAGCAGGGCCATTACGGCTGGGGCCAACGTCCTGACTTTC. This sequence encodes CASRAITAGANVLTF.

CDR3 in DNA: TGTGCCAGCAGCCGGAGCAAGGGCACAGATACGCAGTATTTT. Amino acid sequence: CASSRSKGTDTQYF. The chain combines TRBV11-2 with TRBJ2-3; D gene ambiguous. V was clipped by 5 bases and J by 1 base, with 10 bases between them. CDR3 length: 14 residues. Germline V gives CDR1 SGHAT, CDR2 FQNNGV. The complete variable domain, with remaining parts taken from reference TRBV11-2 and TRBJ2-3, reads EAGVAQSPRYKIIEKRQSVAFWCNPISGHATLYWYQQILGQGPKLLIQFQNNGVVDDSQLPKDRFSAERLKGVDSTLKIQPAKLEDSAVYLCASSRSKGTDTQYFGPGTRLTVL.

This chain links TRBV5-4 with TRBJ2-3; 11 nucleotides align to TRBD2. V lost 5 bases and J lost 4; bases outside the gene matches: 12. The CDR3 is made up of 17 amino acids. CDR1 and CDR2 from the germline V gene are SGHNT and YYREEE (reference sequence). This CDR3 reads CASSGYLAGGISDTQYF. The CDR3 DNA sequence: TGTGCCAGCAGTGGGTATCTAGCGGGAGGAATCTCAGATACGCAGTATTTT.

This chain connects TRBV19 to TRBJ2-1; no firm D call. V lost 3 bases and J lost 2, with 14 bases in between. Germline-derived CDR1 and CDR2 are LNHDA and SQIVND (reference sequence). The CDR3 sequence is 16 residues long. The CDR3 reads CASSIDRTNPYNEQFF. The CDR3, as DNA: TGTGCCAGTAGTATCGACCGGACGAACCCCTACAATGAGCAGTTCTTC.

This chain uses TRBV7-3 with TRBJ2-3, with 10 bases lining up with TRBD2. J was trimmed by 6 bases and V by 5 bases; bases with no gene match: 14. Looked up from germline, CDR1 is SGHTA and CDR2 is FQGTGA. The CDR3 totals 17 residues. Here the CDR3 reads CASSLGLAPRGGDTQYF. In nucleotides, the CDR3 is TGTGCCAGCAGCCTGGGACTAGCGCCCCGAGGGGGCGATACGCAGTATTTT.

This CDR3 is CASSLSLAGMDEQFF. The CDR3 region has the DNA TGTGCCAGCAGCTTATCCCTAGCGGGAATGGATGAGCAGTTCTTC. This rearrangement joins TRBV11-1 to TRBJ2-1; 9 nucleotides match TRBD2. Trimming removed 2 bases from V and 8 bases from J; junction bases left unmatched: 7. This CDR3 has 15 residues. Germline CDR1 and CDR2: SGHAT and FQDESV (reference sequence). Complete variable domain (other parts from reference TRBV11-1 and TRBJ2-1): EAEVAQSPRYKITEKSQAVAFWCDPISGHATLYWYRQILGQGPELLVQFQDESVVDDSQLPKDRFSAERLKGVDSTLKIQPAELGDSAMYLCASSLSLAGMDEQFFGPGTRLTVL.

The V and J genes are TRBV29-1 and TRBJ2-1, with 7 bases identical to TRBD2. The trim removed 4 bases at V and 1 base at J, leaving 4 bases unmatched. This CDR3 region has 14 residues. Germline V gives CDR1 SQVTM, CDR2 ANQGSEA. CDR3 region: CSVAPSGSYNEQFF. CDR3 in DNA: TGCAGCGTTGCGCCTAGCGGTTCCTACAATGAGCAGTTCTTC.

CDR3 in amino acids: CASSQRLENAGTTYNEQFF. The CDR3 region has the DNA TGCGCCAGCAGCCAAAGGCTTGAGAACGCCGGGACCACATACAATGAGCAGTTCTTC. This chain joins TRBV4-1 and TRBJ2-1; D is possibly TRBD1 or TRBD2 (5 bases each). The CDR3 runs 19 residues. Germline values: CDR1 MGHRA, CDR2 YSYEKL. V lost 2 bases to trimming and J lost 4 bases, with 24 bases between them.

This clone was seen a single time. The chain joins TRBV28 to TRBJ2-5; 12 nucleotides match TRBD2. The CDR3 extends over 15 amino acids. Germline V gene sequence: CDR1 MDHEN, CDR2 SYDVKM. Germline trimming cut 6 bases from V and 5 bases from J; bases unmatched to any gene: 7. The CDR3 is CASSQLAGGWETQYF. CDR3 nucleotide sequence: TGTGCCAGCAGCCAACTAGCGGGGGGATGGGAGACCCAGTACTTC.

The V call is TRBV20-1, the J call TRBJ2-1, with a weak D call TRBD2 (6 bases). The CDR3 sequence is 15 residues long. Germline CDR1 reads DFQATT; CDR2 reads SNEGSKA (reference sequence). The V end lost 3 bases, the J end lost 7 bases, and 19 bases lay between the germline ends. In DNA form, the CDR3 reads TGCAGTGCTAGTCCTAGTCGGGAGTCAAGAAATGAGCAGTTCTTC. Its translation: CSASPSRESRNEQFF.

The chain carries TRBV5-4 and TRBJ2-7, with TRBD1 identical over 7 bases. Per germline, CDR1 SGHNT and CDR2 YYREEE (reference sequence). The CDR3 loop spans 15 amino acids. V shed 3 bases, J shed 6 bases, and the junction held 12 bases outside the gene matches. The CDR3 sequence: CASSSGDRAVVEQYF. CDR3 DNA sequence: TGTGCCAGCAGCTCAGGTGACAGGGCGGTCGTCGAGCAGTACTTC.

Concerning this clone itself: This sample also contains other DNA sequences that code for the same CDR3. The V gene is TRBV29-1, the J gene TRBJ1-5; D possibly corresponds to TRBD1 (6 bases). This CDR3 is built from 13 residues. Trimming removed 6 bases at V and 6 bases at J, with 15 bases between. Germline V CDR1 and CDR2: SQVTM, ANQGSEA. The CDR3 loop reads CSVTQGGGQPQHF. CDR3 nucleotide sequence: TGCAGCGTCACACAGGGCGGAGGTCAGCCCCAGCATTTT. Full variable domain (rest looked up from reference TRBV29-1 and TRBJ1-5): SAVISQKPSRDICQRGTSLTIQCQVDSQVTMMFWYRQQPGQSLTLIATANQGSEATYESGFVIDKFPISRPNLTFSTLTVSNMSPEDSSIYLCSVTQGGGQPQHFGDGTRLSIL.

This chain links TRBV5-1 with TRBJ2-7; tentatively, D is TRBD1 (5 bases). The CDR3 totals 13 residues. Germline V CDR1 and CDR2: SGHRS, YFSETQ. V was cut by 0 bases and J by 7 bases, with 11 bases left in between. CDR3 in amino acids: CASSLVGQGEQYF. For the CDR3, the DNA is TGCGCCAGCAGCTTGGTGGGTCAGGGTGAGCAGTACTTC.

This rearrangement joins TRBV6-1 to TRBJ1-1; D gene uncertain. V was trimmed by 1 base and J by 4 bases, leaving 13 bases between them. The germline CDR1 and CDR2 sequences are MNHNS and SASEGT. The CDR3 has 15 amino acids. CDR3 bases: TGTGCCAGCAGTGAAGGGGTCGGGTGGGGCACTGAAGCTTTCTTT. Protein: CASSEGVGWGTEAFF.

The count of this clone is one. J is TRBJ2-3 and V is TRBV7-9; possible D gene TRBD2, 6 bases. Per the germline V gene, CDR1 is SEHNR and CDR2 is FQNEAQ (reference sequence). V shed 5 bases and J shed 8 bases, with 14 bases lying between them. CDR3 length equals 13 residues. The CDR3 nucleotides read TGTGCCAGCAGCCGATTGGAGGGTGGTACGCAGTATTTT. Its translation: CASSRLEGGTQYF.

CDR3 region: CASSLREGNEQFF. As DNA, the CDR3 is TGTGCCAGCAGCTTAAGGGAGGGCAATGAGCAGTTCTTC. The chain has TRBV7-2 and TRBJ2-1, with 7 bases matching TRBD2. Trimming removed 2 bases from V and 6 bases from J; junction bases left unmatched: 1. Germline V CDR1 and CDR2: SGHTA, FQGNSA. The CDR3 spans 13 residues. Using reference TRBV7-2 and TRBJ2-1 for the parts outside the CDR3, the full variable domain is GAGVSQSPSNKVTEKGKDVELRCDPISGHTALYWYRQSLGQGLEFLIYFQGNSAPDKSGLPSDRFSAERTGGSVSTLTIQRTQQEDSAVYLCASSLREGNEQFFGPGTRLTVL.

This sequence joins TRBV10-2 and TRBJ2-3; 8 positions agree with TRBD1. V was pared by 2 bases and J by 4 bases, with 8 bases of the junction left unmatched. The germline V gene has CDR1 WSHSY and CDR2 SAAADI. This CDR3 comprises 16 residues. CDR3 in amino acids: CASSEDRGWPSDTQYF. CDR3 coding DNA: TGCGCCAGCAGTGAGGACAGGGGATGGCCTTCAGATACGCAGTATTTT.

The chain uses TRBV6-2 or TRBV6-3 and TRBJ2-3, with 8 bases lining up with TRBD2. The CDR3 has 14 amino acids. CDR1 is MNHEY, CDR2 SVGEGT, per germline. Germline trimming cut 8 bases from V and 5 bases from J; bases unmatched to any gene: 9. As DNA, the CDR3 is TGTGCCAGCGGCCCGGGACTAGGAGGAGATACGCAGTATTTT. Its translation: CASGPGLGGDTQYF.

The CDR3 bases are TGTGCCAGCAGCCCCGCCTCACTAGCGGGAGCGGTCGAGCAGTACTTC. Protein product: CASSPASLAGAVEQYF. The rearrangement uses TRBV7-6 and TRBJ2-7; 11 bases are shared with TRBD2. CDR3 length: 16 amino acids. Germline-derived CDR1 and CDR2 are SGHVS and FNYEAQ. After removal of 5 bases from V and 6 bases from J, the junction contained 12 bases not matched to a gene.

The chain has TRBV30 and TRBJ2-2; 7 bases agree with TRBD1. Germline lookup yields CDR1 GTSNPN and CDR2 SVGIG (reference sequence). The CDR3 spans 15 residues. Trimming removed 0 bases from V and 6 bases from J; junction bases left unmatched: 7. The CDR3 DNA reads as TGTGCCTGGAGTGTAGACAGGGAATCATCCGGGGAGCTGTTTTTT. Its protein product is CAWSVDRESSGELFF.

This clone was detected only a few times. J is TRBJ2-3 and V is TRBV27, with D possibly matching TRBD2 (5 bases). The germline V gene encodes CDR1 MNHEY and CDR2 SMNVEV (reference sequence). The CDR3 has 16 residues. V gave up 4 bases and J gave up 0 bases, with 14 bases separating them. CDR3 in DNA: TGTGCCAGCAGTTCCCCCACTAGGCCAAGCACAGATACGCAGTATTTT. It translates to CASSSPTRPSTDTQYF.

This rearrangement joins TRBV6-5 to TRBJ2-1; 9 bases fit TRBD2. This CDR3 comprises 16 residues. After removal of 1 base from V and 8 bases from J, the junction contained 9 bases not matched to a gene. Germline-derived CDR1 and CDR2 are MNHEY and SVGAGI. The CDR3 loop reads CASSYWFAGGRDEQFF. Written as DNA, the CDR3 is TGTGCCAGCAGTTACTGGTTTGCGGGAGGGAGGGATGAGCAGTTCTTC.

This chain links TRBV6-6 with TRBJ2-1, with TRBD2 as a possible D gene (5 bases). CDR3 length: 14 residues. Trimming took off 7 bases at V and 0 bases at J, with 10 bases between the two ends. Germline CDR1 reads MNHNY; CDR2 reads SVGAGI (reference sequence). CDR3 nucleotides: TGTGCCAGCATTGAGGGATCCTCCTACAATGAGCAGTTCTTC. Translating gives CASIEGSSYNEQFF.